This TCR beta chain was profiled in a study of shared clonotypes between healthy human individuals. Regarding the study as a whole: Enrolling few donors narrowed the genetic and exposure-history diversity that was represented. Collection of samples was limited to blood; tissue repertoires likely differ. Compared with memory subsets, naive subsets generally had larger estimated richness. Rarefaction gave evidence that sorted-subset sequencing remained incomplete despite large depth.

The CDR3 runs 16 residues. With V trimmed by 0 bases and J by 0 bases, 2 bases remained unmatched. CDR1 SGDLS and CDR2 YYNGEE come from the germline V gene. In the case of this clone: No antigen is known for it.

Here immunoSEQ multiplex PCR was the method, and the copy in TCRdb shows in-frame clones only, minus some. This table holds approximately 620,000 clones, around 97% found once. This sequence joins TRBV9 and TRBJ1-4; 7 bases line up with TRBD1. Sequences were obtained from naive CD4+ T cells sorted from blood. The subset here: CD45RA+ positively selected. The sequence came from a young woman in good health. CDR3: CASSVAGTATNEKLFF. DNA of the CDR3: TGTGCCAGCAGCGTAGCCGGGACAGCAACTAATGAAAAACTGTTTTTT.